What follows are 18 T cell receptor beta chains derived from one specimen sequenced in a study of human T cells and chemical hapten exposure. Time point meaning: healthy volunteer bleed at 2 weeks. Total RNA extraction was carried out from unfractionated whole blood. TCRdb used MiXCR to reprocess the RACE reads, holding one entry per CDR3 protein. The sample has 100,000 to 150,000 distinct CDR3 sequences, roughly 9% seen once. Material: whole blood. These receptors were collected from a male donor in good health. Some clones in this sample may be carry-over from other donors' samples.

V and J are TRBV27 and TRBJ2-3; D unclear. The germline V gene encodes CDR1 MNHEY and CDR2 SMNVEV (reference sequence). V was shortened by 5 bases and J by 6 bases, with 15 bases between the two germline ends. The CDR3 consists of 14 residues. DNA of the CDR3: TGTGCCAGCAGTAACGGATTTATTCGGGATACGCAGTATTTT. Amino acids: CASSNGFIRDTQYF.

Only one count was recorded for this clonotype. This chain links TRBV18 with TRBJ1-1; no definite D call. The CDR3 consists of 14 residues. Germline V gene sequence: CDR1 KGHSH, CDR2 LQKENI. V shed 1 base and J shed 0 bases, with 6 bases lying between them. CDR3 bases: TGTGCCAGCTCACCACAATTAGTGAACACTGAAGCTTTCTTT. Its translation is CASSPQLVNTEAFF.

This clonotype turned up a few times. This chain joins TRBV5-4 and TRBJ1-2; D possibly corresponds to TRBD1 (6 bases). The CDR3 length is 13 residues. Trimming pared 5 bases from V and 3 bases from J, leaving 11 bases between. Germline CDR1 SGHNT, CDR2 YYREEE (reference sequence). The CDR3 spells CASSGQSHYGYTF. CDR3 nucleotides: TGTGCCAGCAGTGGACAGTCCCACTATGGCTACACCTTC.

This clonotype turned up a few times. The CDR3 region is CASSLVLVDNEQFF. Here the CDR3 DNA reads TGCGCCAGCAGCTTGGTCCTAGTAGACAATGAGCAGTTCTTC. The J gene is TRBJ2-1, the V gene TRBV5-1; D is unclear. This CDR3 comprises 14 residues. Germline lookup yields CDR1 SGHRS and CDR2 YFSETQ. V dropped 0 bases and J dropped 5 bases, with 9 bases sitting between them.

The CDR3 loop is CASSPGAAVTDTQYF. CDR3 in DNA: TGTGCCAGCTCACCAGGAGCGGCGGTCACAGATACGCAGTATTTT. This chain links TRBV18 with TRBJ2-3, with a tentative D call TRBD2 (5 bases). This CDR3 is built from 15 residues. Germline CDR1 and CDR2: KGHSH and LQKENI. V was pared by 2 bases and J by 2 bases, with 11 bases between.

The chain links TRBV24-1 to TRBJ2-1; perhaps TRBD1 as D (6 bases). Germline lookup yields CDR1 KGHDR and CDR2 SFDVKD. Trimming stripped 4 bases from V and 0 bases from J, with 9 bases between. CDR3 length: 15 amino acids. The CDR3 is CATSESGDSYNEQFF. The DNA for the CDR3 is TGTGCCACCAGTGAGTCAGGGGACTCCTACAATGAGCAGTTCTTC.

This clonotype has just a few counts. V usage is TRBV6-5 and J usage is TRBJ2-3; 16 bases match TRBD2. CDR3 length: 18 residues. The germline V gene encodes CDR1 MNHEY and CDR2 SVGAGI. V lost 4 bases and J lost 2; bases outside the gene matches: 6. The CDR3 sequence is CASSSPGLAGGITDTQYF. As DNA, the CDR3 is TGTGCCAGCAGTTCCCCGGGACTAGCGGGGGGGATCACAGATACGCAGTATTTT.

This clonotype appeared many times. The gene calls are TRBV12-3 or TRBV12-4 and TRBJ1-5; 10 positions match TRBD1. V lost 5 bases and J lost 7; bases outside the gene matches: 8. The CDR3 is 15 amino acids. DNA for the CDR3: TGTGCCAGCAGTCCGGGACAGGGGATAGAGCAGCCCCAGCATTTT. This encodes CASSPGQGIEQPQHF.

The rearrangement links TRBV14 to TRBJ2-1; D is uncertain. CDR1 SGHDN and CDR2 FVKESK come from the germline V gene. This CDR3 is built from 17 residues. V was cut by 0 bases and J by 8 bases, with 20 bases left in between. The CDR3 bases are TGTGCCAGCAGCCAAGATGCTGGACCCCGGGCCCCTGATGAGCAGTTCTTC. This encodes CASSQDAGPRAPDEQFF.

This clonotype was seen a handful of times. This rearrangement joins TRBV24-1 to TRBJ2-1, with TRBD2 matching 7 bases. The length of the CDR3 is 13 residues. Trimming cost V 4 bases and J 13 bases; bases outside gene matches: 9. Germline CDR1 and CDR2: KGHDR and SFDVKD. The CDR3 DNA reads TGTGCCACCAGTGAGTCCCCGGGACTATCTCAGTTCTTC. Translation: CATSESPGLSQFF.

This clonotype was detected only a few times. This rearrangement joins TRBV7-2 to TRBJ2-7, with TRBD1 matching 8 bases. The V gene's germline CDR1 is SGHTA and CDR2 FQGNSA. There are 14 residues in the CDR3. J was trimmed by 5 bases and V by 5 bases; bases with no gene match: 8. The CDR3, as DNA: TGTGCCAGCAGCAAAGGCCAGGGGGCAAACGAGCAGTACTTC. It translates to CASSKGQGANEQYF.

This clonotype came up a few times. The rearrangement uses TRBV7-9 and TRBJ1-6, with a possible D match to TRBD1 (5 bases). V dropped 1 base and J dropped 14 bases, with 18 bases sitting between them. The length of the CDR3 is 15 residues. CDR1 SEHNR and CDR2 FQNEAQ come from the germline V gene (reference sequence). CDR3 nucleotide sequence: TGTGCCAGCAGCTTAGTTTCTGGGGCGCTCGTCGCCCTCCACTTT. It translates to CASSLVSGALVALHF.

This clonotype was detected many times. The V call is TRBV7-9, the J call TRBJ2-3, with 9 nucleotides matching TRBD2. The J segment lost 5 bases and the V segment lost 1 base, leaving 4 bases of the junction unmatched. CDR3 length equals 15 residues. Germline-derived CDR1 and CDR2 are SEHNR and FQNEAQ (reference sequence). The CDR3 loop reads CASSLVSGRGDTQYF. The CDR3 DNA reads as TGTGCCAGCAGCTTAGTTAGCGGGAGAGGAGATACGCAGTATTTT.

The gene calls are TRBV2 and TRBJ2-7; 10 nucleotides match TRBD2. With 1 base clipped from V and 2 bases from J, the junction kept 2 bases outside the gene matches. Germline CDR1 reads SNHLY; CDR2 reads FYNNEI. This CDR3 has 15 residues. The CDR3 DNA reads as TGTGCCAGCAGTGAAGAGACTAGCGGGCCCTACGAGCAGTACTTC. Amino acids: CASSEETSGPYEQYF.

This clonotype was counted at least ten times. The chain links TRBV13 to TRBJ2-1, with TRBD1 matching over 9 bases. This CDR3 is built from 18 residues. Germline CDR1 and CDR2: PRHDT and FYEKMQ (reference sequence). Trimming removed 0 bases from V and 4 bases from J; junction bases left unmatched: 10. The chain's CDR3 is CASSLGLRTGVLYNEQFF. CDR3 bases: TGTGCCAGCAGCTTAGGGCTCCGGACAGGGGTTTTATACAATGAGCAGTTCTTC.

The genes are TRBV5-4 and TRBJ1-1; D call uncertain. Germline-derived CDR1 and CDR2 are SGHNT and YYREEE (reference sequence). The V end was cut by 0 bases, the J end by 4 bases, with 13 bases between. The CDR3 spans 15 residues. The chain's CDR3 is CASSLAPLFGTEAFF. CDR3 in DNA: TGTGCCAGCAGCTTGGCCCCCCTATTTGGCACTGAAGCTTTCTTT.

The V and J genes are TRBV3-1 and TRBJ2-5, with TRBD1 matching over 8 bases. Germline CDR1 and CDR2: LGHDT and YNNKEL (reference sequence). CDR3 length: 14 residues. The V segment lost 1 base and the J segment 2 bases; nucleotides outside the gene matches: 0. For the CDR3, the DNA is TGTGCCAGCAGCCAAGGGACAGGGCAAGAGACCCAGTACTTC. Translating it yields CASSQGTGQETQYF.

The V and J genes are TRBV12-3 or TRBV12-4 and TRBJ1-1; D unclear. V lost 0 bases and J lost 5, with 10 bases in between. The CDR3 loop spans 14 amino acids. The CDR3 sequence is CASSLAAASTEAFF. CDR3 bases: TGTGCCAGCAGTTTAGCGGCAGCGAGTACTGAAGCTTTCTTT.